This T cell receptor beta chain was recovered during a study of blood T cell repertoires in COVID-19. Study overall: There were acute and convalescent COVID-19 samples, and they came from the United States, Italy and Spain. PBMCs, B-cell-depleted T cells, or T cells provided the cDNA or gDNA that made up the material.

The CDR3 totals 16 residues. Germline CDR1 and CDR2: MDHEN and SYDVKM. The V and J ends lost 5 bases and 9 bases, in that order; junction bases with no gene match: 15. In the original workflow: Quantification of nucleated cells was approximated via reference gene primer amplification. The table came from immunoSEQ multiplex PCR; TCRdb's copy has only in-frame clones and leaves some out. V, J and clone size were drawn from that table, and D and trimming were deduced from the DNA. The table lists 90,000 to 120,000 clones, about 75% of them singletons. The receptor comes from a man older than 75 with acute or convalescent COVID-19. The V call is TRBV28, the J call TRBJ1-5; 8 bases map to TRBD1. The specimen was peripheral blood. CDR3 bases: TGTGCCAGCAGTCTAGGGACGGGACAGGCAATGGGGCCCCAGCATTTT. It codes for CASSLGTGQAMGPQHF.